This T cell receptor (beta chain) derives from a study of CD8+ T cells in alopecia areata. Overall study context: Patients in the treated group were given tofacitinib by mouth, 5 to 10 mg twice a day. Whole-study results and caveats: Lesional scalp, notably in alopecia totalis/universalis, had clonality above that of normal scalp. Possibly as an HLA-related effect, TCR sharing across patients appeared less clear than in mice.

Comments on this clone: Antigen: not known.

RNA, once extracted, was reverse transcribed into cDNA for use as the sequencing template. Sequencing was performed with immunoSEQ multiplex PCR; in TCRdb, only in-frame clones are kept and a portion is missing. The sample lists some 150,000 clones; around half were seen once. Germline V gene sequence: CDR1 SGDLS, CDR2 YYNGEE. This CDR3 contains 15 residues. V lost 0 bases to trimming and J lost 5 bases, with 14 bases between them. Researchers gathered lesional scalp punch biopsies and peripheral blood from patients with alopecia areata. Source: CD8+ T cells sorted from blood, taken at week 0. V and J are TRBV9 and TRBJ2-5; perhaps TRBD2 as D (5 bases). The receptor comes from a human donor with alopecia areata. CDR3: CASSVVSRTGETQYF. CDR3 DNA sequence: TGTGCCAGCAGCGTAGTTTCCCGGACGGGGGAGACCCAGTACTTC.